This TCR beta chain was obtained from a study of blood T cell repertoires in COVID-19. The V gene's germline CDR1 is SGHKS and CDR2 YYEKEE (reference sequence). The junction had 8 bases not matched to a gene; V was cut back by 2 bases and J by 0 bases. This CDR3 comprises 16 residues. The study recruited people aged roughly 18 to 100 years across about 25 US areas. Participants had their cohort set by participant-reported clinical history. It was within 2 weeks before study entry that exposed participants met a COVID-19 case. This clone was observed a single time. TCRdb's copy holds only in-frame clones and misses some; the assay was immunoSEQ multiplex PCR. Of hundreds of thousands of clones in the sample, approximately 86% were seen once.

The source of this sequence is a woman between 25 and 40 years old who had been exposed to COVID-19. The specimen sequenced was PBMCs or T cells enriched from blood (not recorded which). The chain couples TRBV5-5 to TRBJ2-7; 7 bases line up with TRBD1. CDR3 DNA: TGTGCCAGCAGCTTCCACAGGGGCCCCCGCTCCTACGAGCAGTACTTC. It translates to CASSFHRGPRSYEQYF.